What follows describes a single TCR beta chain. Its antigen is unidentified. The sample comes from a study of PD-1 blockade in classical Hodgkin lymphoma. Time point of the sample: cycle 4 day 1 (C4D1), after less than seven weeks of nivolumab. All the patients suffered relapse after autologous stem cell transplantation, and brentuximab vedotin exposure differed. Repertoires were generated with immunoSEQ multiplex PCR, while TCRdb's copy carries only in-frame clones and drops some. The sample has roughly 94,000 clones, roughly 91% seen once. Study-level findings and limits: Exclusion was applied to patients who started nivolumab under 1 year after ASCT.

This CDR3 spans 20 amino acids. CDR1 is GTSNPN, CDR2 SVGIG, per germline (reference sequence). V lost 5 bases, J lost 0 bases, and 31 bases lay in between. The gene calls are TRBV30 and TRBJ1-2; D may be TRBD1 (5 bases). The clonotype originates from a human donor with classical Hodgkin lymphoma. The sequences come from peripheral blood mononuclear cells (PBMCs), collected before the fourth cycle of nivolumab. The CDR3 DNA reads TGTGCCTGGGACACGCTACAAACAGGATGGTCCGGTCTAGCTAACTATGGCTACACCTTC. Protein: CAWDTLQTGWSGLANYGYTF.